The present entry profiles one T cell receptor beta chain with its context. Seattle's cohort entered during active infection and was followed longitudinally. This entry is derived from a study of blood T cell repertoires in COVID-19. Study details: Acute-phase and convalescent COVID-19 samples originated in the United States, Italy and Spain. T cells, B-cell-depleted T cells, or PBMCs provided the cDNA or gDNA that served as material.

Per germline, CDR1 SGHDT and CDR2 YYEEEE. J was trimmed by 3 bases and V by 3 bases; bases with no gene match: 7. The CDR3 sequence is 15 residues long. Per the original methods: By means of reference gene primer amplification, nucleated cell counts were estimated. Libraries were prepared by immunoSEQ multiplex PCR; TCRdb keeps only in-frame clonotypes and omits some of them. Clone size and the V and J calls come from that table; the DNA yielded D and trimming. The sample has approximately 230,000 clones; around 88% are singletons. This clonotype originated in a woman aged 25 to 39 with COVID-19, enrolled during active disease. The sample comprised peripheral blood. The chain combines TRBV5-6 with TRBJ2-7; the match to TRBD1 covers 9 bases. The DNA for the CDR3 is TGTGCCAGCAGCTCATTGGACAGGGGATACTACGAGCAGTACTTC. The encoded protein is CASSSLDRGYYEQYF.